These T cell receptor beta chains were read from a single sample in a study of blood T cell repertoires in COVID-19. Here immunoSEQ multiplex PCR was the method, and the copy in TCRdb shows in-frame clones only, minus some. The sample includes about 160,000 clones, 82% of them seen just once. The source material was peripheral blood. The receptors come from a woman older than 75 with active or convalescent COVID-19. The CDR3 runs from the conserved cysteine through the conserved F or W. Fields, in order: J gene, D gene, CDR3 length, clone size, V gene, CDR3 DNA, CDR3 protein. D genes are given only for firm matches. Size tells how often a clone was seen (once, few, many) or the class of an expanded clone, and some rows leave it out.

>TRBJ1-2|TRBD1|16|once|TRBV18
TGTGCCAGCTCCCGTTACAGGGGCGAGCCGGGCTATGGCTACACCTTC
CASSRYRGEPGYGYTF
>TRBJ2-1|NA|13|NA|TRBV13
TGTGCCAGCAGCGTCACATCCTACAATGAGCAGTTCTTC
CASSVTSYNEQFF
>TRBJ2-3|TRBD2|16|NA|TRBV6-1
TGTGCCAGCAGTGATATAGCGGGAGGGGTCACAGATACGCAGTATTTT
CASSDIAGGVTDTQYF
>TRBJ1-6|TRBD1|15|NA|TRBV10-3
TGTGCCACCGGACAGGGTCGGTCCTATAATTCACCCCTCCACTTT
CATGQGRSYNSPLHF
>TRBJ1-5|TRBD1|16|NA|TRBV4-2
TGTGCCAGCAGCCAGCGGGGACAGGGACGCAATCAGCCCCAGCATTTT
CASSQRGQGRNQPQHF
>TRBJ2-5|NA|12|NA|TRBV6-5
TGTGCCAGCAGGCAACTAGGGGAGACCCAGTACTTC
CASRQLGETQYF
>TRBJ1-1|NA|16|NA|TRBV4-1
TGCGCCAGCAGCCAAGGTGGCCCAGGCTTGAACACTGAAGCTTTCTTT
CASSQGGPGLNTEAFF
>TRBJ2-2|NA|17|NA|TRBV19
TGTGCCAGTAGTACCCTTGGGGGCGGAGATAACACCGGGGAGCTGTTTTTT
CASSTLGGGDNTGELFF
>TRBJ1-5|NA|13|NA|TRBV28
TGTGCCAGCACCACCTATAGCAATCAGCCCCAGCATTTT
CASTTYSNQPQHF
>TRBJ2-5|TRBD2|14|NA|TRBV7-9
TGTGCCAGCAGCTTACTAGCGGGAGAAGAGACCCAGTACTTC
CASSLLAGEETQYF
>TRBJ1-2|NA|14|once|TRBV5-4
TGTGCCAGCAGCCCAAGGGACACCAACTATGGCTACACCTTC
CASSPRDTNYGYTF
>TRBJ1-2|TRBD1|15|few|TRBV4-1
TGCGCCAGCAGCCCAACCGGACAGGCTGACTATGGCTACACCTTC
CASSPTGQADYGYTF
>TRBJ1-5|NA|13|NA|TRBV6-5
TGTGCCAGCAATTACCAGGTAAATCAGCCCCAGCATTTT
CASNYQVNQPQHF
>TRBJ2-7|NA|17|few|TRBV10-2
TGCGCCAGCCACCGGGGTCCCAAGGATATGTCCTCCTACGAGCAGTACTTC
CASHRGPKDMSSYEQYF
>TRBJ2-5|NA|18|NA|TRBV4-1
TGCGCCAGCAGCCACGGACCACCCGGGACTTTCCGCATAGAGACCCAGTACTTC
CASSHGPPGTFRIETQYF
>TRBJ1-3|NA|12|once|TRBV29-1
TGCAGCGTTTACAGGGAGAGAAACACCATATATTTT
CSVYRERNTIYF
>TRBJ1-1|TRBD1|14|NA|TRBV28
TGTGCCAGCAGATCCCTAGGACAGGCTGTTGGAGCTTTCTTT
CASRSLGQAVGAFF
>TRBJ1-4|NA|14|NA|TRBV6-5
TGTGCCAGCGTACCCCCTGGGCAGGCCGGAAAACTGTTTTTT
CASVPPGQAGKLFF
>TRBJ1-2|NA|13|NA|TRBV5-6
TGTGCCAGCAGCTTGAGAGGGTCCTATGGCTACACCTTC
CASSLRGSYGYTF
>TRBJ2-1|NA|13|NA|TRBV5-5
TGTGCCAGCAGCTTGTGGGGGGGCGATGAGCAGTTCTTC
CASSLWGGDEQFF
>TRBJ2-1|TRBD2|15|NA|TRBV6-5
TGTGCCTCTCTAGCGGGAGCTGTCGCCTACAATGAGCAGTTCTTC
CASLAGAVAYNEQFF
>TRBJ1-1|NA|16|NA|TRBV7-9
TGTGCCAGCAGCTCCCCCGCGGGTACAAAACTCACTGAAGCTTTCTTT
CASSSPAGTKLTEAFF
>TRBJ2-5|TRBD2|16|NA|TRBV9
TGTGCCAGCACCGAATCCCCCACTAGCGGCCAAGAGACCCAGTACTTC
CASTESPTSGQETQYF
>TRBJ2-2|TRBD2|16|NA|TRBV10-3
TGTGCCAACTCTCGATTAGCGGGACTGGGCGGCGGGGAGCTGTTTTTT
CANSRLAGLGGGELFF
>TRBJ1-5|NA|14|NA|TRBV7-9
TGTGCCAGCACTGGACAGATTCCGGGTCAGCCCCAGCATTTT
CASTGQIPGQPQHF
>TRBJ2-7|NA|15|NA|TRBV7-9
TGTGCCAGCAGTCCCGAGGGACTCCGCTCCTACGAGCAGTACTTC
CASSPEGLRSYEQYF
>TRBJ2-2|TRBD2|15|NA|TRBV6-2/TRBV6-3
TGTGCCAGCAGTCTAGCGGGAGTAAACACCGGGGAGCTGTTTTTT
CASSLAGVNTGELFF
>TRBJ1-5|NA|13|NA|TRBV18
TGTGCCAGCTCAGGACAGAGCAATCAGCCCCAGCATTTT
CASSGQSNQPQHF
>TRBJ2-3|NA|14|NA|TRBV5-5
TGTGCCAGCAGCTTGCCGGGAGTAGGAGATACGCAGTATTTT
CASSLPGVGDTQYF
>TRBJ2-7|NA|12|few|TRBV6-6
TGTGCCAGCGGACTTATGAACTACGAGCAGTACTTC
CASGLMNYEQYF
>TRBJ2-3|NA|15|NA|TRBV11-3
TGTGCCAGCAGCCAGGGTGGGGAACGTTCCGATACGCAGTATTTT
CASSQGGERSDTQYF
>TRBJ2-4|NA|16|NA|TRBV18
TGTGCCAGCTCAGATGCGCAGGGGTTAGCCAAAAACATTCAGTACTTC
CASSDAQGLAKNIQYF
>TRBJ2-7|TRBD2|16|NA|TRBV3-1/TRBV3-2
TGTGCCAGCAGCCAAGCCGGGACTAGCGGTGGGGGCGAGCAGTACTTC
CASSQAGTSGGGEQYF
>TRBJ1-2|NA|13|NA|TRBV19
TGTGCCAGTAGTATAGACAGGTACTATGGCTACACCTTC
CASSIDRYYGYTF
>TRBJ1-4|NA|16|NA|TRBV7-9
TGTGCCAGCAGCTCAGGACTTCGATCAACTAATGAAAAACTGTTTTTT
CASSSGLRSTNEKLFF
>TRBJ2-7|TRBD2|13|NA|TRBV14
TGTGCCAGCAGCCAAGTACTAGCGGGAGTTCGCTACTTC
CASSQVLAGVRYF
>TRBJ1-3|NA|16|NA|TRBV11-2
TGTGCCAGCAGCGAGATTATCGGACAGAGAGGTAGCACCATATATTTT
CASSEIIGQRGSTIYF
>TRBJ2-3|TRBD2|18|NA|TRBV18
TGTGCCAGCTCACCACTGGGGACTAGCTCCTCTAGCACAGATACGCAGTATTTT
CASSPLGTSSSSTDTQYF
>TRBJ2-3|TRBD2|16|once|TRBV4-1
TGCGCCAGCAGCCAGAAACTAGCGGGAGGCACAGATACGCAGTATTTT
CASSQKLAGGTDTQYF
>TRBJ1-2|NA|12|NA|TRBV6-5
TGTGCCAGCGGGGCAGGAAACTATGGCTACACCTTC
CASGAGNYGYTF
>TRBJ2-1|NA|14|NA|TRBV29-1
TGCAGCGTTGATGGGGGCCGAACTGACAATGAGCAGTTCTTC
CSVDGGRTDNEQFF
>TRBJ2-7|TRBD1|14|NA|TRBV18
TGTGCCAGCTCACCGGGACAGGGGCCCGACGAGCAGTACTTC
CASSPGQGPDEQYF
>TRBJ2-5|NA|13|NA|TRBV6-2/TRBV6-3
TGTGCCAGCAGTTACTACTCCCTCGGGACCCAGTACTTC
CASSYYSLGTQYF
>TRBJ1-2|TRBD1|15|NA|TRBV19
TGTGCCAGTAGTCGGACAGGGTTAACCCTCTATGGCTACACCTTC
CASSRTGLTLYGYTF
>TRBJ1-2|TRBD1|17|NA|TRBV7-2
TGTGCCAGCAGCTTACTTCCAGGGGGCGCCGTTAACTATGGCTACACCTTC
CASSLLPGGAVNYGYTF
>TRBJ1-2|NA|14|NA|TRBV24-1
TGTGCCACCAGTGATTGGGGCAGGGACTATGGCTACACCTTC
CATSDWGRDYGYTF
>TRBJ2-7|TRBD2|15|NA|TRBV11-1
TGTGCCAGCAGTTACAGGGGACTAGCGCACTACGAGCAGTACTTC
CASSYRGLAHYEQYF
>TRBJ1-6|TRBD1|19|few|TRBV5-1
TGCGCCAGCAGCTTGCCGGGACAGGGTATCCGAGAGAGAAATTCACCCCTCCACTTT
CASSLPGQGIRERNSPLHF
>TRBJ1-5|NA|14|NA|TRBV30
TGTGCCTGGAGTGCCCCGGACACCAATCAGCCCCAGCATTTT
CAWSAPDTNQPQHF
>TRBJ1-1|NA|13|NA|TRBV7-2
TGTGCCAGCAGCTTAGTTCAGGGTTCAGAAGCTTTCTTT
CASSLVQGSEAFF
>TRBJ1-6|TRBD1|16|NA|TRBV5-4
TGTGCCAGCAGTTGGGGTTACAGGGGAGAGGGGTCACCCCTCCACTTT
CASSWGYRGEGSPLHF
>TRBJ2-3|NA|14|NA|TRBV5-1
TGCGCCAGCAGCTTGGAAATAGCGACAGATACGCAGTATTTT
CASSLEIATDTQYF
>TRBJ2-3|TRBD1|16|once|TRBV5-1
TGCGCCAGCAGCTCCCGAACAGGGGCATCCACAGATACGCAGTATTTT
CASSSRTGASTDTQYF